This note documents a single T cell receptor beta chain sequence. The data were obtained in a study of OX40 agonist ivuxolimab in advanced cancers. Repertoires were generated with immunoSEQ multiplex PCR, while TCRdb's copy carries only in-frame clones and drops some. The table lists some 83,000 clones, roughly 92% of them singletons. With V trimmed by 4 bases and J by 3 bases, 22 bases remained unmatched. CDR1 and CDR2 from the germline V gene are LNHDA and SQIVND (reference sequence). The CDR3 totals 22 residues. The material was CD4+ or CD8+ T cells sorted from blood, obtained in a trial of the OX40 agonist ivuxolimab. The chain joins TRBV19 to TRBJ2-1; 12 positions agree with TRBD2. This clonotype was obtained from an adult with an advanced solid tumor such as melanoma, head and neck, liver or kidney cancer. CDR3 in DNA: TGTGCCAGTAGTAGCCCATCGGGACTAGCGGGTTCCTATACGGGACTCTACAATGAGCAGTTCTTC. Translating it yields CASSSPSGLAGSYTGLYNEQFF.